The T cell receptor beta chain described here comes from a study of cytomegalovirus exposure and HLA in healthy donors. Broader study findings: Investigators reported 150 to 200 TCR beta chains as tied to cytomegalovirus.

This clone was observed a handful of times. Its antigen remains unknown. Germline trimming cut 8 bases from V and 4 bases from J; bases unmatched to any gene: 12. The CDR3 has 15 amino acids. Per germline, CDR1 GTSNPN and CDR2 SVGIG (reference sequence). Primers for the PCR totalled 60 Vbeta and 13 Jbeta. Assay: immunoSEQ multiplex PCR; the TCRdb copy retains only in-frame clones and omits some. The sample lists over 150,000 clones, 77% occurring once. J is TRBJ2-3 and V is TRBV30, with TRBD2 matching over 10 bases. Sequencing was carried out using PBMCs. This sequence was found in a woman aged 40 to 49 in good health and CMV-seropositive. CDR3 protein: CAATGLAENSDTQYF. The CDR3 DNA reads TGTGCCGCCACTGGACTAGCGGAGAATTCAGATACGCAGTATTTT. Full variable domain (outside the CDR3, taken from reference TRBV30 and TRBJ2-3): SQTIHQWPATLVQPVGSPLSLECTVEGTSNPNLYWYRQAAGRGLQLLFYSVGIGQISSEVPQNLSASRPQDRQFILSSKKLLLSDSGFYLCAATGLAENSDTQYFGPGTRLTVL.